This T cell receptor beta chain appears in the sequencing data of a study of CD8 T cells in Susac syndrome. Random-hexamer reverse transcription was applied to 0.5 to 1 ug RNA. TCR beta CDR3 was amplified by immunoSEQ multiplex PCR. This amplification extended across 54 Vbeta and 13 Jbeta segments. TCRdb independently ran MiXCR on the immunoSEQ multiplex PCR reads; one entry per CDR3 protein. Seen here are some 300,000 distinct CDR3 sequences, approximately 85% observed once, and the top ten hold around 0.21%. The study sequenced TCR beta in blood CD8+ and CD4+ T cells. The CDR3 contains 14 residues. Trimming at V came to 3 bases and at J to 4 bases, leaving 6 bases not matched to a gene. The germline V gene has CDR1 MNHEY and CDR2 SMNVEV (reference sequence).

Sequenced material: CD8+ T cells from PBMCs. This clonotype was sampled from a human donor with multiple sclerosis. This sequence joins TRBV27 and TRBJ2-7, with TRBD2 identical over 7 bases. The DNA for the CDR3 is TGTGCCAGCAGTTTCGGGGGGATCCTTTACGAGCAGTACTTC. Protein product: CASSFGGILYEQYF.